This is a list of T cell receptor beta chains from one sample in a study of T-cell reconstitution after alpha-beta-depleted transplantation in children. TCRdb processed the PCR reads anew with MiXCR; each CDR3 protein has one entry. This sample carries roughly 240,000 distinct CDR3 sequences, around 7.5% of them seen once, and the ten largest clones take less than 8%. The source material was PBMCs, mostly from graft donor cells, sampled 180 days after TCRalphabeta/CD19-depleted stem cell transplant. These receptors were obtained from a male patient aged 10 to 17 who had a stem cell transplant for acute lymphoblastic leukemia, so the T cells may come from the graft donor. CDR3s include the opening cysteine and the closing phenylalanine or tryptophan. D genes are given only for firm matches. Only part of the rows carry a size: once, few, many, or a class if the clone is expanded.

V: TRBV5-1
D: NA
size: many
J: TRBJ2-4
CDR3: CASSLGRGSRGHIQYF
DNA: TGCGCCAGCAGCTTGGGACGGGGCAGCAGGGGACACATTCAGTACTTC

V: TRBV27
D: NA
size: many
J: TRBJ2-1
CDR3: CASSGGQLHHNEQFF
DNA: TGTGCCAGCAGTGGCGGACAACTTCATCACAATGAGCAGTTCTTC

V: TRBV9
D: NA
size: many
J: TRBJ2-7
CDR3: CASSVAGQGSEQYF
DNA: TGTGCCAGCAGCGTAGCGGGCCAGGGAAGCGAGCAGTACTTC

V: TRBV12-3/TRBV12-4
D: TRBD2
size: many
J: TRBJ2-1
CDR3: CASSFSGGAVEQFF
DNA: TGTGCCAGCAGTTTTAGCGGGGGGGCTGTTGAGCAGTTCTTC

V: TRBV7-9
D: NA
size: many
J: TRBJ2-7
CDR3: CASSFAQGIYEQYF
DNA: TGTGCCAGCAGCTTTGCCCAAGGGATCTACGAGCAGTACTTC

V: TRBV12-3/TRBV12-4
D: NA
size: many
J: TRBJ2-5
CDR3: CASSLTGYQETQYF
DNA: TGTGCCAGCAGCCTGACAGGCTACCAAGAGACCCAGTACTTC

V: TRBV10-3
D: NA
size: many
J: TRBJ2-1
CDR3: CAISTSGQYNGQFF
DNA: TGTGCCATCAGTACCTCGGGACAATACAATGGGCAGTTCTTC

V: TRBV11-2
D: NA
size: few
J: TRBJ1-6
CDR3: CASSPIQGSNSPLHF
DNA: TGTGCCAGCAGCCCCATTCAGGGTTCGAATTCACCCCTCCACTTT

V: TRBV4-1
D: TRBD2
size: many
J: TRBJ2-2
CDR3: CASSQDRLAANTGELFF
DNA: TGCGCCAGCAGCCAAGATCGCCTAGCGGCGAACACCGGGGAGCTGTTTTTT

V: TRBV10-3
D: NA
size: many
J: TRBJ1-5
CDR3: CAISQGVAQPQHF
DNA: TGTGCCATCAGTCAAGGGGTTGCTCAGCCCCAGCATTTT

V: TRBV9
D: NA
size: many
J: TRBJ1-2
CDR3: CASSVIEPGGYTF
DNA: TGTGCCAGCAGCGTTATAGAGCCCGGTGGCTACACCTTC

V: TRBV7-3
D: TRBD2
size: many
J: TRBJ2-1
CDR3: CASSSTGTSGSWAYNEQFF
DNA: TGTGCCAGCAGCTCCACCGGGACTAGCGGGAGTTGGGCCTACAATGAGCAGTTCTTC

V: TRBV5-4
D: NA
size: many
J: TRBJ2-2
CDR3: CASSDLATPNTGELFF
DNA: TGTGCCAGCAGCGACCTAGCGACCCCGAACACCGGGGAGCTGTTTTTT

V: TRBV3-1
D: TRBD1
size: NA
J: TRBJ1-1
CDR3: CATCQERDRATGTEAFF
DNA: TGTGCCACCTGCCAAGAGCGGGACAGGGCGACGGGCACTGAAGCTTTCTTT

V: TRBV5-6
D: NA
size: many
J: TRBJ2-1
CDR3: CASSFGNEQFF
DNA: TGTGCCAGCAGCTTTGGGAATGAGCAGTTCTTC

V: TRBV11-2
D: TRBD1
size: many
J: TRBJ1-5
CDR3: CASSSTGAVQPQHF
DNA: TGTGCCAGCAGTTCAACAGGGGCGGTACAGCCCCAGCATTTT

V: TRBV5-1
D: NA
size: many
J: TRBJ1-2
CDR3: CASSLTHVMWDGYTF
DNA: TGCGCCAGCAGCCTAACACACGTTATGTGGGATGGCTACACCTTC

V: TRBV6-1
D: NA
size: NA
J: TRBJ1-2
CDR3: CASSEQGVGYTF
DNA: TGTGCCAGCAGTGAACAAGGGGTCGGCTACACCTTC

V: TRBV18
D: TRBD1
size: many
J: TRBJ2-7
CDR3: CASSPWDRVSYEQYF
DNA: TGTGCCAGCTCACCATGGGACAGAGTTTCCTACGAGCAGTACTTC

V: TRBV5-1
D: NA
size: many
J: TRBJ2-3
CDR3: CASSLRTDWLSDTQYF
DNA: TGCGCCAGCAGCTTAAGAACGGACTGGCTATCAGATACGCAGTATTTT

V: TRBV7-2
D: TRBD1
size: many
J: TRBJ1-1
CDR3: CASSVDRGRTEAFF
DNA: TGTGCCAGCAGCGTGGACAGGGGGAGGACTGAAGCTTTCTTT

V: TRBV10-3
D: NA
size: many
J: TRBJ2-3
CDR3: CAISDMGATDTQYF
DNA: TGTGCCATCAGTGATATGGGGGCAACAGATACGCAGTATTTT

V: TRBV18
D: TRBD1
size: many
J: TRBJ1-6
CDR3: CASSPQGDNSPLHF
DNA: TGTGCCAGCTCGCCGCAGGGGGATAATTCACCCCTCCACTTT

V: TRBV4-1
D: TRBD2
size: NA
J: TRBJ2-1
CDR3: CASLPGGVAGDRSYNEQFF
DNA: TGCGCCAGCCTCCCCGGGGGGGTAGCGGGAGACCGTTCCTACAATGAGCAGTTCTTC

V: TRBV28
D: TRBD2
size: many
J: TRBJ2-7
CDR3: CASRPSGTSGYEQYF
DNA: TGTGCCAGCAGACCCTCCGGGACTAGCGGCTACGAGCAGTACTTC

V: TRBV7-9
D: NA
size: many
J: TRBJ1-2
CDR3: CASSPGGDYGYTF
DNA: TGTGCCAGCAGCCCCGGGGGCGACTATGGCTACACCTTC

V: TRBV18
D: NA
size: many
J: TRBJ2-4
CDR3: CASSPAPLAKNIQYF
DNA: TGTGCCAGCTCACCAGCTCCCCTAGCCAAAAACATTCAGTACTTC

V: TRBV20-1
D: NA
size: many
J: TRBJ2-7
CDR3: CSARETYEQYF
DNA: TGCAGTGCTAGAGAGACCTACGAGCAGTACTTC

V: TRBV7-9
D: NA
size: many
J: TRBJ2-1
CDR3: CASSKGPQVDEQFF
DNA: TGTGCCAGCAGCAAGGGCCCCCAGGTCGATGAGCAGTTCTTC

V: TRBV11-2
D: NA
size: NA
J: TRBJ1-5
CDR3: CASSTGLEPQHF
DNA: TGTGCCAGCAGCACAGGGTTGGAGCCCCAGCATTTT

V: TRBV6-5
D: NA
size: many
J: TRBJ1-2
CDR3: CASAAGTYGYTF
DNA: TGTGCCAGCGCGGCAGGGACCTATGGCTACACCTTC

V: TRBV28
D: NA
size: NA
J: TRBJ2-1
CDR3: CASRDRRTAGYNEQFF
DNA: TGTGCCAGCAGAGATCGAAGGACCGCCGGCTACAATGAGCAGTTCTTC

V: TRBV7-3
D: NA
size: NA
J: TRBJ2-2
CDR3: CASSLTRLNILNTGELFF
DNA: TGTGCCAGCAGCTTAACGCGCTTGAATATTCTGAACACCGGGGAGCTGTTTTTT

V: TRBV5-6
D: NA
size: NA
J: TRBJ2-7
CDR3: CARSLEGEQYF
DNA: TGTGCCAGGAGCCTGGAGGGCGAGCAGTACTTC

V: TRBV18
D: TRBD1
size: few
J: TRBJ2-4
CDR3: CASSPGQGDIQYF
DNA: TGTGCCAGCTCACCGGGACAGGGGGACATTCAGTACTTC

V: TRBV29-1
D: NA
size: many
J: TRBJ2-2
CDR3: CSAGSGELFF
DNA: TGCAGCGCAGGGTCCGGGGAGCTGTTTTTT

V: TRBV2
D: TRBD1
size: many
J: TRBJ1-4
CDR3: CASSEATGVEKLFF
DNA: TGTGCCAGCAGTGAAGCCACAGGGGTGGAAAAACTGTTTTTT

V: TRBV5-1
D: NA
size: many
J: TRBJ2-3
CDR3: CARLADTQYF
DNA: TGCGCCAGGCTAGCGGATACGCAGTATTTT

V: TRBV13
D: NA
size: many
J: TRBJ1-1
CDR3: CASSLGPTGNTEAFF
DNA: TGTGCCAGCAGCTTGGGCCCGACAGGTAACACTGAAGCTTTCTTT

V: TRBV4-2
D: NA
size: many
J: TRBJ1-1
CDR3: CASSQEKYRGDTEAFF
DNA: TGTGCCAGCAGCCAAGAGAAGTACCGAGGGGACACTGAAGCTTTCTTT

V: TRBV29-1
D: NA
size: many
J: TRBJ2-2
CDR3: CSAGTPNTGELFF
DNA: TGCAGCGCAGGGACTCCTAACACCGGGGAGCTGTTTTTT

V: TRBV7-2
D: TRBD1
size: many
J: TRBJ2-7
CDR3: CASSKEPGTGNSEQYF
DNA: TGTGCCAGCAGCAAGGAACCCGGGACAGGGAATTCCGAGCAGTACTTC

V: TRBV14
D: TRBD2
size: many
J: TRBJ2-7
CDR3: CASSLLAGLDHEQYF
DNA: TGTGCCAGCAGCCTCCTAGCGGGATTGGACCACGAGCAGTACTTC

V: TRBV12-3/TRBV12-4
D: NA
size: many
J: TRBJ2-3
CDR3: CASSLGSSLSTDTQYF
DNA: TGTGCCAGCAGTTTGGGAAGCAGTCTTAGCACAGATACGCAGTATTTT

V: TRBV7-7
D: TRBD2
size: NA
J: TRBJ2-5
CDR3: CASSPSSGRWETQYF
DNA: TGTGCTAGCAGTCCCTCCAGCGGGAGGTGGGAGACCCAGTACTTC

V: TRBV7-8
D: NA
size: many
J: TRBJ2-5
CDR3: CASSLSYHQETQYF
DNA: TGTGCCAGCAGCCTTTCTTATCACCAAGAGACCCAGTACTTC

V: TRBV5-1
D: NA
size: many
J: TRBJ1-1
CDR3: CASSLITRGWAFF
DNA: TGCGCCAGCAGCTTAATTACGAGGGGATGGGCTTTCTTT

V: TRBV20-1
D: NA
size: many
J: TRBJ2-3
CDR3: CSAALGSTDTQYF
DNA: TGCAGTGCTGCATTAGGGAGCACAGATACGCAGTATTTT

V: TRBV5-1
D: TRBD1
size: many
J: TRBJ2-7
CDR3: CASSWGQGGAEQYF
DNA: TGCGCCAGCAGCTGGGGACAGGGTGGGGCCGAGCAGTACTTC

V: TRBV6-1
D: TRBD2
size: many
J: TRBJ2-7
CDR3: CASSSSGGAAYEQYF
DNA: TGTGCCAGCAGCTCCAGCGGGGGGGCAGCGTACGAGCAGTACTTC

V: TRBV20-1
D: NA
size: many
J: TRBJ1-5
CDR3: CSARDGRQPQHF
DNA: TGCAGTGCTAGGGACGGTAGACAGCCCCAGCATTTT

V: TRBV29-1
D: NA
size: many
J: TRBJ1-2
CDR3: CSVSGFYGYTF
DNA: TGCAGCGTCTCAGGGTTCTATGGCTACACCTTC

V: TRBV4-3
D: NA
size: many
J: TRBJ1-6
CDR3: CASSQGAGNSPLHF
DNA: TGCGCCAGCAGCCAGGGGGCAGGAAATTCACCCCTCCACTTT

V: TRBV7-6
D: NA
size: many
J: TRBJ1-4
CDR3: CASSLGEGEKLFF
DNA: TGTGCCAGCAGCTTAGGGGAGGGGGAAAAACTGTTTTTT

V: TRBV4-1
D: NA
size: many
J: TRBJ2-6
CDR3: CASSQGPGLNSGANVLTF
DNA: TGCGCCAGCAGCCAAGGTCCGGGGCTGAACTCTGGGGCCAACGTCCTGACTTTC

V: TRBV12-3/TRBV12-4
D: TRBD2
size: many
J: TRBJ2-1
CDR3: CASSFSSGTSNNEQFF
DNA: TGTGCCAGCAGTTTCTCCTCCGGGACTAGCAACAATGAGCAGTTCTTC

V: TRBV12-3/TRBV12-4
D: NA
size: many
J: TRBJ1-1
CDR3: CASSWGSTEAFF
DNA: TGTGCCAGCAGTTGGGGGAGCACTGAAGCTTTCTTT

V: TRBV10-3
D: NA
size: many
J: TRBJ2-3
CDR3: CAISEGKDFTDTQYF
DNA: TGTGCCATCAGTGAAGGGAAGGACTTCACAGATACGCAGTATTTT

V: TRBV7-9
D: TRBD2
size: many
J: TRBJ2-3
CDR3: CASSFPGGGDDTQYF
DNA: TGTGCCAGCAGCTTCCCAGGTGGGGGGGATGATACGCAGTATTTT